Shown below are 21 T cell receptor beta chains from a single sample sequenced in a study of T-cell memory formation after mild COVID-19. TCRdb re-called the 5' RACE reads through MiXCR, storing one row per CDR3 protein. The sample includes fewer than 550,000 distinct CDR3 sequences, roughly 20% seen only once; the top ten take about 8.1%. The material sequenced was PBMCs or a T cell subset sorted from them (not recorded which). The receptors were gathered from an adult woman who had mild COVID-19 (a few samples of this study predate the infection). Cell type and time point are not known.

This clonotype occurred a few times. The V gene is TRBV4-1, the J gene TRBJ1-2; D may be TRBD1 (6 bases). CDR3 size: 17 residues. CDR1 is MGHRA, CDR2 YSYEKL, per germline. V gave up 3 bases and J gave up 0 bases, with 17 bases separating them. Here the CDR3 DNA reads TGCGCCAGCAGCCAGTGGCAGGGGCCAAAAGCTAACTATGGCTACACCTTC. Protein sequence: CASSQWQGPKANYGYTF.

This sequence joins TRBV18 and TRBJ1-5, with D possibly matching TRBD1 (5 bases). CDR3 size: 13 residues. Trimming removed 3 bases from V and 5 bases from J, with 8 bases in between. Per germline, CDR1 KGHSH and CDR2 LQKENI. The CDR3 reads CASSPSRDQPQHF. The CDR3 coding sequence is TGTGCCAGCTCACCGAGCAGGGATCAGCCCCAGCATTTT.

The chain combines TRBV19 with TRBJ2-7; D may be TRBD1 (5 bases). Germline V CDR1 and CDR2: LNHDA, SQIVND (reference sequence). This CDR3 has 14 residues. V was clipped by 9 bases and J by 0 bases, with 15 bases between them. The DNA of the CDR3 is TGTGCCAGCAGATCAGGGTCCCTCTCCTACGAGCAGTACTTC. Its protein is CASRSGSLSYEQYF.

This clonotype was recorded many times. V and J are TRBV12-3 or TRBV12-4 and TRBJ1-5; D gene ambiguous. The CDR3 length is 13 residues. Trimming cost V 6 bases and J 0 bases, with 6 bases left between them. As DNA, the CDR3 is TGTGCCAGCAGCCCCTATAGCAATCAGCCCCAGCATTTT. It yields the protein CASSPYSNQPQHF.

The V call is TRBV19, the J call TRBJ2-7; TRBD1 aligns across 8 bases. From germline, CDR1 is LNHDA and CDR2 SQIVND (reference sequence). The CDR3 runs to 15 residues. Germline trimming cut 3 bases from V and 3 bases from J; bases unmatched to any gene: 7. The CDR3, as DNA: TGTGCCAGTAGTATGCCCGGACAGGGAATCTACGAGCAGTACTTC. This translates into CASSMPGQGIYEQYF.

The V gene is TRBV3-1, the J gene TRBJ1-6, with D possibly TRBD1 on 5 matching bases. Germline V gene data show CDR1 as LGHDT and CDR2 as YNNKEL (reference sequence). CDR3 length: 14 amino acids. Trimming took 8 bases from V and 6 from J, leaving 14 bases between them. The CDR3 DNA sequence: TGTGCCAGCGGGGCGCAGGCGCTTAATTCACCCCTCCACTTT. Translated: CASGAQALNSPLHF.

This clonotype was observed a handful of times. The V gene is TRBV5-1, the J gene TRBJ2-1, with D perhaps matching TRBD1 or TRBD2 (5 bases each). V gave up 0 bases and J gave up 7 bases, with 17 bases separating them. CDR3 length equals 16 residues. The V gene's germline CDR1 is SGHRS and CDR2 YFSETQ. CDR3 protein: CASSLGSRVRRNEQFF. CDR3 in DNA: TGCGCCAGCAGCTTGGGCTCCAGGGTAAGGAGGAATGAGCAGTTCTTC.

Only a few counts were recorded for this clonotype. This chain uses TRBV6-5 with TRBJ1-1; the D gene is possibly TRBD1 (6 bases). The V end was cut by 6 bases, the J end by 7 bases, with 18 bases between. The CDR3 covers 14 residues. Germline values: CDR1 MNHEY, CDR2 SVGAGI. The CDR3 nucleotides read TGTGCCAGCAGCACCGGGGGGGCGCCTTATGAAGCTTTCTTT. Amino acids: CASSTGGAPYEAFF.

The chain uses TRBV5-6 and TRBJ1-3; tentatively, D is TRBD1 (6 bases). Trimming pared 0 bases from V and 2 bases from J, leaving 9 bases between. The CDR3 is 15 amino acids. CDR1 is SGHDT, CDR2 YYEEEE, per germline. DNA of the CDR3: TGTGCCAGCAGCTTGGACAGGGTGGCTGGAAACACCATATATTTT. Amino acid sequence: CASSLDRVAGNTIYF.

This clonotype was seen a few times. The DNA for the CDR3 is TGCAGCGTTGAAGGCGAGAATCAGCCCCAGCATTTT. Its translation is CSVEGENQPQHF. This chain uses TRBV29-1 with TRBJ1-5, with D hard to call. The CDR3 has 12 amino acids. V was cut by 1 base and J by 4 bases, with 5 bases left in between. Germline loops: CDR1 SQVTM, CDR2 ANQGSEA.

This clonotype was seen only a few times. CDR3 bases: TGTGCCAGCAGTTTTGGGGGTTTCTCACCCCTCCACTTT. It is translated as CASSFGGFSPLHF. This sequence joins TRBV12-3 or TRBV12-4 and TRBJ1-6; D possibly corresponds to TRBD1 (5 bases). With 3 bases removed from V and 10 bases from J, the gap between germline ends came to 10 bases. The CDR3 length is 13 residues.

This clonotype was counted many times. V gene TRBV9 combines with J gene TRBJ2-3; D assignment may be TRBD1 or TRBD2 (5 bases each). The V end was cut by 4 bases, the J end by 10 bases, with 16 bases between. This CDR3 is built from 13 residues. Germline lookup yields CDR1 SGDLS and CDR2 YYNGEE. CDR3 protein: CASSPMQLGAQYF. DNA for the CDR3: TGTGCCAGCAGCCCGATGCAACTAGGGGCGCAGTATTTT.

This clonotype was seen a handful of times. The chain combines TRBV6-6 with TRBJ2-1; 9 bases map to TRBD2. There are 17 residues in the CDR3. From germline, CDR1 is MNHNY and CDR2 SVGAGI (reference sequence). J gave up 4 bases and V 0 bases, and 7 bases lay outside the gene matches. CDR3 in DNA: TGTGCCAGCAGTTACTCGAAGGCGGGGGGGCGGTACAATGAGCAGTTCTTC. Translation: CASSYSKAGGRYNEQFF.

This rearrangement joins TRBV29-1 to TRBJ2-2, with D perhaps matching TRBD1 (6 bases). Deletions cut 4 bases from V and 4 bases from J, with 13 bases between. Germline V lookup: CDR1 SQVTM, CDR2 ANQGSEA. This CDR3 has 14 residues. CDR3 sequence (DNA): TGCAGCGTTGCTTGGGACATGACCACCGGGGAGCTGTTTTTT. Translated, it gives CSVAWDMTTGELFF.

This clonotype occurred a few times. This chain joins TRBV12-3 or TRBV12-4 and TRBJ1-2; D perhaps matches TRBD1 (6 bases). Deletions cut 6 bases from V and 4 bases from J, with 21 bases between. The CDR3 runs to 16 residues. The CDR3 DNA is TGTGCCAGCAGCCGGGGGCGCCCGGGACACCTCTATGGCTACACCTTC. Residues: CASSRGRPGHLYGYTF.

This chain joins TRBV5-1 and TRBJ2-3; 15 bases line up with TRBD2. Germline CDR1 is SGHRS and CDR2 is YFSETQ. V shed 2 bases and J 2 bases; nucleotides not matched to a gene: 9. The CDR3 length is 19 residues. CDR3: CASSLRGLAGGIPTDTQYF. The CDR3 coding sequence is TGCGCCAGCAGCTTACGGGGACTAGCGGGGGGCATCCCCACAGATACGCAGTATTTT.

The chain uses TRBV20-1 and TRBJ2-3, with 12 bases matching TRBD2. This CDR3 has 15 amino acids. The germline CDR1 and CDR2 sequences are DFQATT and SNEGSKA (reference sequence). The ends lost 5 bases at V and 4 bases at J; junction bases unmatched: 7. The CDR3 DNA reads TGCAGTGCTCCCCGGACTAGCGGGATCGCAGATACGCAGTATTTT. Protein: CSAPRTSGIADTQYF.

The chain employs TRBV6-5 and TRBJ1-2, with D maybe TRBD1 (5 bases). Trimming pared 0 bases from V and 2 bases from J, leaving 16 bases between. The CDR3 totals 17 residues. Germline CDR1 is MNHEY and CDR2 is SVGAGI. CDR3 DNA sequence: TGTGCCAGCAGTTACTCGGCCTCACGGGGGTTAAACTATGGCTACACCTTC. Translation gives CASSYSASRGLNYGYTF.

This clonotype has a count of ten or more. V and J are TRBV15 and TRBJ2-5; D ambiguous. CDR1 and CDR2 (germline): LNHNV, YYDKDF (reference sequence). V shed 1 base and J shed 3 bases, with 3 bases lying between them. The length of the CDR3 is 12 residues. The DNA for the CDR3 is TGTGCCACCAGCAGAGGGGAAGAGACCCAGTACTTC. Translation gives CATSRGEETQYF.

This rearrangement joins TRBV6-5 to TRBJ2-5; 8 bases are shared with TRBD2. CDR1 is MNHEY, CDR2 SVGAGI, per germline. V lost 5 bases to trimming and J lost 2 bases; unmatched junction nucleotides: 4. CDR3 length: 14 amino acids. The CDR3 loop is CASSDRGRQETQYF. DNA for the CDR3: TGTGCCAGCAGTGACCGCGGGAGGCAAGAGACCCAGTACTTC.

This clonotype was detected only once. This chain uses TRBV12-3 or TRBV12-4 with TRBJ1-2; tentative D call: TRBD1 (5 bases). This CDR3 contains 17 residues. V lost 4 bases and J 6 bases, leaving 24 bases between the germline ends. The CDR3 DNA follows: TGTGCCAGCAGTTCCCTTGGAGACAGCTTGGATGGCGATGGCTACACCTTC. This codes for CASSSLGDSLDGDGYTF.